The rows below give T cell receptor beta chains drawn from one sample of a study of T cells in Graves' hyperthyroidism and ophthalmopathy. TCRdb processed the multiplex PCR reads anew with MiXCR; each CDR3 protein has one entry. The table shows 450,000 to 650,000 distinct CDR3 sequences, with less than 25% occurring only once. Sequenced input: blood. The receptors shown here come from a man aged 18 to 29 with Graves' hyperthyroidism. The CDR3 runs from the conserved cysteine through the conserved F or W. The order of the fields is J gene, V gene, clone size, D gene, CDR3 DNA, CDR3 protein. The D gene is left open where the match is weak. Size is stated for part of the rows, as once, few or many counts, or as a class when the clone is expanded.

J gene: TRBJ1-2
V gene: TRBV30
clone size: many
D gene: -
CDR3 DNA: TGTGCCTGGAGTGTATATGACTGGGACCCGTCTAGACACGGCTACACCTTC
CDR3 protein: CAWSVYDWDPSRHGYTF

J gene: TRBJ2-2
V gene: TRBV5-1
clone size: -
D gene: TRBD1
CDR3 DNA: TGCGCCAGCAGCCATGGACAGGGGGCTAAAACCGGGGAGCTGTTTTTT
CDR3 protein: CASSHGQGAKTGELFF

J gene: TRBJ1-5
V gene: TRBV6-1
clone size: many
D gene: -
CDR3 DNA: TGTGCCAGCAGTGCCGGGGTCAGCAGTCAGCCCCAGCATTTT
CDR3 protein: CASSAGVSSQPQHF

J gene: TRBJ1-5
V gene: TRBV5-8
clone size: few
D gene: -
CDR3 DNA: TGTGCCAGCAGCTCCGTTTATCAGCCCCAGCATTTT
CDR3 protein: CASSSVYQPQHF

J gene: TRBJ1-1
V gene: TRBV12-3/TRBV12-4
clone size: -
D gene: -
CDR3 DNA: TGTGCCAGCAGTTTTTTGGAATACACTGAAGCTTTCTTT
CDR3 protein: CASSFLEYTEAFF

J gene: TRBJ1-1
V gene: TRBV2
clone size: many
D gene: -
CDR3 DNA: TGTGCCAGCAAGGACAACCCGAACACTGAAGCTTTCTTT
CDR3 protein: CASKDNPNTEAFF

J gene: TRBJ1-6
V gene: TRBV4-1
clone size: few
D gene: TRBD1
CDR3 DNA: TGCGCCAGCAGATCCCCGGGACAGGGGTCACCCCTCCACTTT
CDR3 protein: CASRSPGQGSPLHF

J gene: TRBJ1-2
V gene: TRBV20-1
clone size: many
D gene: -
CDR3 DNA: TGCAGTGCTACGTTAGGGGGGAGGGTTGGCTACACCTTC
CDR3 protein: CSATLGGRVGYTF

J gene: TRBJ1-5
V gene: TRBV2
clone size: -
D gene: -
CDR3 DNA: TGTGCCAGCAGTGAATTCAGGGTTGGGGGCAATCAGCCCCAGCATTTT
CDR3 protein: CASSEFRVGGNQPQHF

J gene: TRBJ1-1
V gene: TRBV12-3/TRBV12-4
clone size: many
D gene: -
CDR3 DNA: TGTGCCAGCAGTTTTGGGCCGAGGGGAGCTTTCTTT
CDR3 protein: CASSFGPRGAFF

J gene: TRBJ2-5
V gene: TRBV12-5
clone size: -
D gene: -
CDR3 DNA: TGTGCTAGTGGTTTGGGCGGCCCCGGCGGTTGGGAGACCCAGTACTTC
CDR3 protein: CASGLGGPGGWETQYF

J gene: TRBJ1-1
V gene: TRBV20-1
clone size: many
D gene: -
CDR3 DNA: TGCAGTGCTAGAGACAGGCCCTCCAACTTCGGGACTGAAGCTTTCTTT
CDR3 protein: CSARDRPSNFGTEAFF

J gene: TRBJ2-5
V gene: TRBV5-1
clone size: -
D gene: -
CDR3 DNA: TGCGCCAGCAGCTTGGGGCAGGGACTGATGGAGACCCAGTACTTC
CDR3 protein: CASSLGQGLMETQYF

J gene: TRBJ1-5
V gene: TRBV24-1
clone size: -
D gene: -
CDR3 DNA: TGTGCCACCAGTGGGGAGGGGGGTCAGCCCCAGCATTTT
CDR3 protein: CATSGEGGQPQHF

J gene: TRBJ1-1
V gene: TRBV27
clone size: many
D gene: TRBD1
CDR3 DNA: TGTGTCAGCAGTTGGACAGGGTTGACTGAAGCTTTCTTT
CDR3 protein: CVSSWTGLTEAFF

J gene: TRBJ1-2
V gene: TRBV20-1
clone size: many
D gene: TRBD1
CDR3 DNA: TGCAGTGCTAGCCAGGGGGGGATTAACTATGGCTACACCTTC
CDR3 protein: CSASQGGINYGYTF

J gene: TRBJ2-7
V gene: TRBV4-1
clone size: many
D gene: TRBD1
CDR3 DNA: TGTGCCAGCAGCCAAGAAGGACAGGGCTACGAGCAGTACTTC
CDR3 protein: CASSQEGQGYEQYF

J gene: TRBJ1-5
V gene: TRBV12-3/TRBV12-4
clone size: many
D gene: -
CDR3 DNA: TGTACCAGCAGCCGAGGGGGGCCAGGGAGGACTCAGCCCCAGCATTTT
CDR3 protein: CTSSRGGPGRTQPQHF

J gene: TRBJ2-7
V gene: TRBV6-1
clone size: -
D gene: -
CDR3 DNA: TGTGCCAGCAGTCCTGAGACTAGAAGACACGACGAGCAGTACTTC
CDR3 protein: CASSPETRRHDEQYF

J gene: TRBJ2-2
V gene: TRBV11-2
clone size: many
D gene: TRBD2
CDR3 DNA: TGTGCCAGCAGCCCCCGTCGGACTAGCGGTTACACCGGGGAGCTGTTTTTT
CDR3 protein: CASSPRRTSGYTGELFF

J gene: TRBJ1-3
V gene: TRBV29-1
clone size: -
D gene: -
CDR3 DNA: TGCAGCGTTGAAGGGCAGGATGGAAACACCATATATTTT
CDR3 protein: CSVEGQDGNTIYF

J gene: TRBJ2-7
V gene: TRBV12-3/TRBV12-4
clone size: many
D gene: TRBD1
CDR3 DNA: TGTGCCAGCAGGTTGGGGACAGGGGGTTACGAGCAGTACTTC
CDR3 protein: CASRLGTGGYEQYF

J gene: TRBJ1-2
V gene: TRBV6-1
clone size: -
D gene: -
CDR3 DNA: TGTGCCAGCAGCAGATCTCCCCCCTTCCAGGGCCTCTATGGCTACACCTTC
CDR3 protein: CASSRSPPFQGLYGYTF

J gene: TRBJ1-5
V gene: TRBV11-2
clone size: many
D gene: TRBD1
CDR3 DNA: TGTGCCAGCAGCCGGACAGGGGAGGGACAGCCCCAGCATTTT
CDR3 protein: CASSRTGEGQPQHF

J gene: TRBJ1-5
V gene: TRBV2
clone size: few
D gene: TRBD1
CDR3 DNA: TGTGCCAGCAGGGGCAGGGGGCAGGGCAATCAGCCCCAGCATTTT
CDR3 protein: CASRGRGQGNQPQHF

J gene: TRBJ1-3
V gene: TRBV2
clone size: many
D gene: TRBD1
CDR3 DNA: TGTGCCAGCAGTGTGGGACAGGTCTCTGGAAACACCATATATTTT
CDR3 protein: CASSVGQVSGNTIYF

J gene: TRBJ1-5
V gene: TRBV4-1
clone size: few
D gene: -
CDR3 DNA: TGCGCCAGCAGCCTCTACATTGGGGGGGCCTATAGCAATCAGCCCCAGCATTTT
CDR3 protein: CASSLYIGGAYSNQPQHF

J gene: TRBJ2-2
V gene: TRBV3-1
clone size: -
D gene: -
CDR3 DNA: TGTGCCAGCAGCCAGAGCGCTGGCGGGGCGGTCGGGGAGCTGTTTTTT
CDR3 protein: CASSQSAGGAVGELFF

J gene: TRBJ1-6
V gene: TRBV6-1
clone size: many
D gene: TRBD1
CDR3 DNA: TGTGCCAGCACGGGACAGGGAGGTTCACCCCTCCACTTT
CDR3 protein: CASTGQGGSPLHF

J gene: TRBJ1-5
V gene: TRBV28
clone size: few
D gene: -
CDR3 DNA: TGTGCCAGCAGTTTAAGAAGGTGGAATCAGCCCCAGCATTTT
CDR3 protein: CASSLRRWNQPQHF

J gene: TRBJ2-3
V gene: TRBV6-1
clone size: -
D gene: -
CDR3 DNA: TGTGCCAGCAGCTCCCTCGGCTCCACAGATACGCAGTATTTT
CDR3 protein: CASSSLGSTDTQYF

J gene: TRBJ1-5
V gene: TRBV2
clone size: -
D gene: -
CDR3 DNA: TGTGCCAGCAGTTTACAGGGTGAGGGTAGCAATCAGCCCCAGCATTTT
CDR3 protein: CASSLQGEGSNQPQHF

J gene: TRBJ1-6
V gene: TRBV30
clone size: -
D gene: -
CDR3 DNA: TGTGCCTGGAGCCCACAGGGTCTGAATTCACCCCCCCACTTT
CDR3 protein: CAWSPQGLNSPPHF

J gene: TRBJ1-1
V gene: TRBV11-3
clone size: many
D gene: -
CDR3 DNA: TGTGCCAGCAGCTTAGAGCCCAGCGGGGACACTGAAGCTTTCTTT
CDR3 protein: CASSLEPSGDTEAFF

J gene: TRBJ1-1
V gene: TRBV5-1
clone size: many
D gene: TRBD1
CDR3 DNA: TGCGCCAGCAGCCCAGTTGGGACAGGGACGACTGAAGCTTTCTTT
CDR3 protein: CASSPVGTGTTEAFF

J gene: TRBJ2-2
V gene: TRBV19
clone size: -
D gene: TRBD2
CDR3 DNA: TGTGCCAGTACCATGGGGGGGTCCACCGGGGAGCTGTTTTTT
CDR3 protein: CASTMGGSTGELFF

J gene: TRBJ1-5
V gene: TRBV27
clone size: many
D gene: TRBD1
CDR3 DNA: TGTGCCAGCAGTTGGACAGGGGCTCACAATCAGCCCCAGCATTTT
CDR3 protein: CASSWTGAHNQPQHF

J gene: TRBJ2-5
V gene: TRBV7-6
clone size: many
D gene: -
CDR3 DNA: TGTGCCAGCAGCTTTAGTAGAGAGACCCAGTACTTC
CDR3 protein: CASSFSRETQYF

J gene: TRBJ1-2
V gene: TRBV6-5
clone size: many
D gene: -
CDR3 DNA: TGTGCCAGCAGTTACACGAGGGGCGAGGGCTACAAGGAGGGCTACACCTTC
CDR3 protein: CASSYTRGEGYKEGYTF

J gene: TRBJ1-3
V gene: TRBV6-2/TRBV6-3
clone size: many
D gene: -
CDR3 DNA: TGTGCCAGCAGTTACACGGAGGGGGGTTCGAGATTTGGAAACACCATATATTTT
CDR3 protein: CASSYTEGGSRFGNTIYF

J gene: TRBJ1-3
V gene: TRBV6-1
clone size: many
D gene: -
CDR3 DNA: TGTGCCAGCACCCGAGGTCGTTATGGAGGTCCCATATATTTT
CDR3 protein: CASTRGRYGGPIYF

J gene: TRBJ1-5
V gene: TRBV7-9
clone size: -
D gene: -
CDR3 DNA: TGTGCCAGCAGCACATATGATCAGCCCCAGCATTTT
CDR3 protein: CASSTYDQPQHF

J gene: TRBJ1-2
V gene: TRBV7-9
clone size: many
D gene: TRBD1
CDR3 DNA: TGTGCCAGCAGCCTCACCGGGACAGGGAGAGGCTACACCTTC
CDR3 protein: CASSLTGTGRGYTF

J gene: TRBJ1-1
V gene: TRBV12-3/TRBV12-4
clone size: many
D gene: TRBD1
CDR3 DNA: TGTGCCAGCAATGAACAGGGGGGTATGAACACTGAAGCTTTCTTT
CDR3 protein: CASNEQGGMNTEAFF

J gene: TRBJ1-1
V gene: TRBV19
clone size: many
D gene: TRBD1
CDR3 DNA: TGTGCCAGTAGTCGCAGGACAGGGGGCGGTGAAGCTTTCTTT
CDR3 protein: CASSRRTGGGEAFF

J gene: TRBJ1-5
V gene: TRBV6-5
clone size: many
D gene: TRBD1
CDR3 DNA: TGTGCCAGCAGTTACGAGACAGGGGCCGTGAATCAGCCCCAGCATTTT
CDR3 protein: CASSYETGAVNQPQHF

J gene: TRBJ2-7
V gene: TRBV20-1
clone size: many
D gene: -
CDR3 DNA: TGCAGTGCTAGAGTCAGGGCTTACTCCTACGAGCAGTACTTC
CDR3 protein: CSARVRAYSYEQYF

J gene: TRBJ1-5
V gene: TRBV6-4
clone size: many
D gene: -
CDR3 DNA: TGTGCCAGCAGTGCCTCCGGGGTTATGAACAATCAGCCCCAGCATTTT
CDR3 protein: CASSASGVMNNQPQHF